This TCR beta chain was profiled in a study of spatial heterogeneity in lung cancer. Study-wide context: Compared with alpha-chain sequences, beta-chain sequences were consistently detected in greater numbers.

The time point is: sample taken at primary tumor resection. The input material, whole RNA from tumor, nontumor lung or frozen PBMC, was sequenced unsorted. The donors were 72 patients with non-small cell lung cancer that was early-stage and untreated. Individually, TCR cDNA molecules were each labelled with a unique molecular identifier. TCRdb ran MiXCR on the 5' RACE reads and lists one entry per CDR3 protein. The table lists tens of thousands of distinct CDR3 sequences, 10% to 15% of them singletons. Deletions cut 2 bases from V and 1 base from J, with 14 bases between. The CDR3 loop spans 16 amino acids.

The sequence was collected from a female donor with early-stage non-small cell lung cancer. Sequenced material: PBMCs, taken at surgery. This rearrangement joins TRBV12-3 or TRBV12-4 to TRBJ1-1, with D perhaps TRBD1 (6 bases). In nucleotides, the CDR3 is TGTGCCAGCAGTTTAAGGGGAGGGGGAGGGAACACTGAAGCTTTCTTT. Residues: CASSLRGGGGNTEAFF.